The sequence of this T cell receptor beta chain was determined in a study of blood T cell repertoires in COVID-19. This clone has a single count. V gave up 5 bases and J gave up 9 bases, with 16 bases separating them. In germline, CDR1 is SEHNR, CDR2 FQNEAQ (reference sequence). This CDR3 is built from 13 residues. Assay: immunoSEQ multiplex PCR; the TCRdb copy retains only in-frame clones and omits some. The top ten hold around 3% of the sample, which has hundreds of thousands of clones, about 85% seen once. V and J are TRBV7-9 and TRBJ1-1; no definite D call. The sequenced sample consisted of peripheral blood. The receptor was isolated from a man aged 18 to 30 with active or convalescent COVID-19. The CDR3 coding sequence is TGTGCCAGCAGCCCAGACCGAGGCAGTAAAGCTTTCTTT. It codes for CASSPDRGSKAFF.